The 12 T cell receptor beta chains in this list originate from one sample, sequenced in a study of regulatory T cells in long-lasting Graves disease. Indicated time point: persistent/refractory GD, antithyroid drugs over 5 years with positive TRAb. The authors made the TCR library using RNA they extracted from PBMCs. Libraries of TCR beta came from iRepertoire HTBI primers plus Arm-PCR of CDR3 regions. TCRdb recomputed calls from the multiplex PCR reads with MiXCR, one row per CDR3 protein. Of 430,000 or so distinct CDR3 sequences listed, under 25% were seen once; the top ten hold 14%. Source: peripheral blood mononuclear cells (PBMCs), taken when the disease was refractory, from a patient treated with antithyroid drugs. The receptors originated from a female donor with Graves disease.

About this clonotype: The germline gene is not matched at one end of the junction; a read error may be the cause. This CDR3 is CSARWTSGDLF. CDR3 in DNA: TGCAGTGCTCGCTGGACTAGCGGGGACCTATTC. The chain recombines TRBV20-1 with TRBJ2-4; TRBD2 agrees at 12 bases. The length of the CDR3 is 11 residues. The germline V gene has CDR1 DFQATT and CDR2 SNEGSKA (reference sequence).

This clonotype came up a few times. The chain combines TRBV5-1 with TRBJ1-4; no firm D call. V was trimmed by 4 bases and J by 3 bases, leaving 10 bases between them. CDR1 SGHRS and CDR2 YFSETQ come from the germline V gene. The CDR3 is 14 residues long. The CDR3 nucleotides are TGCGCCAGCAGCCCCGGTAGTCCTAATGAAAAACTGTTTTTT. Translating gives CASSPGSPNEKLFF.

The rearrangement joins TRBV19 to TRBJ1-2, with 9 bases aligning to TRBD1. CDR1 is LNHDA, CDR2 SQIVND, per germline (reference sequence). The trim removed 4 bases at V and 5 bases at J, leaving 5 bases unmatched. The CDR3 contains 14 residues. The CDR3 DNA is TGTGCCAGTAGTACGGACAGGGGACCGTATGGCTACACCTTC. This gives the protein CASSTDRGPYGYTF.

This sequence joins TRBV3-1 and TRBJ2-7; D not resolved. The ends were cut back, 0 bases at V and 4 bases at J, with 19 bases in the middle. The CDR3 contains 17 residues. In germline, CDR1 is LGHDT, CDR2 YNNKEL (reference sequence). Here the CDR3 DNA reads TGTGCCAGCAGCCAAGAGACCAGGCTTCGAGCAAGGTACGAGCAGTACTTC. It specifies CASSQETRLRARYEQYF.

This clonotype was counted at least ten times. V is TRBV11-1 and J is TRBJ2-7, with D perhaps given as TRBD1 or TRBD2 (5 bases each). In germline, CDR1 is SGHAT, CDR2 FQDESV (reference sequence). The CDR3 is 14 residues long. Trimming pared 4 bases from V and 0 bases from J, leaving 10 bases between. The CDR3 bases are TGTGCCAGCAGCTCTAAGGGACGCTCCTACGAGCAGTACTTC. Residues: CASSSKGRSYEQYF.

This clonotype was observed at least ten times. At one end, the junction sequence differs from germline, possibly due to a read error. Here the CDR3 reads CASSLSDNQPQHF. In DNA, the CDR3 is TGTGCCAGCAGTTTATCAGACAATCAGCCCCAGCATTTT. The chain links TRBV5-1 to TRBJ1-5, with unresolved D. The CDR3 contains 13 residues. Germline lookup yields CDR1 SGHRS and CDR2 YFSETQ.

The table lists this clonotype with many counts. The genes are TRBV6-2 or TRBV6-3 and TRBJ2-7; 8 bases agree with TRBD2. The J segment lost 4 bases and the V segment lost 7 bases, leaving 9 bases of the junction unmatched. The V gene's germline CDR1 is MNHEY and CDR2 SVGEGT. The CDR3 sequence is 14 residues long. The CDR3 sequence is CASIASGREYEQYF. CDR3 bases: TGTGCCAGCATCGCCAGCGGGAGAGAATACGAGCAGTACTTC.

In its sample, this clonotype was seen many times. The V call is TRBV6-2 or TRBV6-3, the J call TRBJ2-7; D remains ambiguous. Germline V CDR1 and CDR2: MNHEY, SVGEGT. The CDR3 contains 12 residues. V was clipped by 4 bases and J by 5 bases, with 9 bases between them. The CDR3 reads CASSSVGNEQYF. Written as DNA, the CDR3 is TGTGCCAGCAGTTCCGTCGGTAACGAGCAGTACTTC.

The sample holds many counts of this clonotype. The chain combines TRBV27 with TRBJ1-1; no definite D call. Germline assignment: CDR1 MNHEY and CDR2 SMNVEV (reference sequence). This CDR3 region has 14 residues. V was cut by 6 bases and J by 3 bases, with 14 bases left in between. The CDR3, as DNA: TGTGCCAGCAGCCTTTACCCCCAAGACACTGAAGCTTTCTTT. This sequence encodes CASSLYPQDTEAFF.

This clonotype came up a few times. The V call is TRBV5-1, the J call TRBJ1-2; D may be TRBD1 (5 bases). The V and J ends lost 3 bases and 3 bases respectively, with 24 bases between them. This CDR3 comprises 18 residues. The V gene's germline CDR1 is SGHRS and CDR2 YFSETQ. This chain's CDR3 is CASSSQYPGPSGDYGYTF. The CDR3 DNA reads as TGCGCCAGCAGCTCACAATACCCGGGACCGAGCGGTGACTATGGCTACACCTTC.

This clonotype occurred a few times. V is TRBV7-9 and J is TRBJ2-7, with 8 bases aligning to TRBD1. The V gene's germline CDR1 is SEHNR and CDR2 FQNEAQ (reference sequence). V was pared by 3 bases and J by 5 bases, with 6 bases of the junction left unmatched. The CDR3 has 14 amino acids. CDR3 coding DNA: TGTGCCAGCAGCTTCGGACAGGGTTGGGACGAGCAGTACTTC. Translating gives CASSFGQGWDEQYF.

This clonotype turned up a few times. The chain carries TRBV30 and TRBJ2-5; D unclear. This CDR3 region has 14 residues. V was pared by 2 bases and J by 0 bases, with 10 bases between. Germline CDR1 is GTSNPN and CDR2 is SVGIG (reference sequence). CDR3 DNA: TGTGCCTGGAGTAGAGGACCGAACCAAGAGACCCAGTACTTC. Translating gives CAWSRGPNQETQYF.